This TCR beta chain was profiled in a study of persistence of HIV-infected CD4 T cells. The libraries were made with immunoSEQ version 4 in survey mode. Data came from immunoSEQ multiplex PCR; TCRdb stores just in-frame clones and leaves some out. The sample contains 30,000 to 35,000 clones, approximately 85% of which appear only once. As to this clone: As yet, its antigen is unknown.

An overlapping HIV-1 Gag peptide pool stimulated these cells at about 1 ug/peptide/mL. Sorted nonresponding memory CD4+ T cells were CD40L-negative, CD69-negative, CD45RO-high. The CDR3 is made up of 13 amino acids. V lost 7 bases and J lost 9; bases outside the gene matches: 3. Germline V CDR1 and CDR2: SNHLY, FYNNEI. The clonotype originates from an adult woman with HIV who was CMV-seropositive. This sample comprised CD4+ T cells sorted from PBMCs after roughly 18-hour stimulation, obtained from a patient who received antiretroviral therapy. V usage is TRBV2 and J usage is TRBJ2-1, with 13 bases lining up with TRBD2. CDR3 loop: CASMGLAGFEQFF. The CDR3 DNA sequence: TGTGCCAGCATGGGACTAGCGGGATTTGAGCAGTTCTTC. The full variable domain, completed using reference TRBV2 and TRBJ2-1, is EPEVTQTPSHQVTQMGQEVILRCVPISNHLYFYWYRQILGQKVEFLVSFYNNEISEKSEIFDDQFSVERPDGSNFTLKIRSTKLEDSAMYFCASMGLAGFEQFFGPGTRLTVL.